One and the same sample provided the 20 T cell receptor beta chains below, sequenced in a study of long-term antiretroviral therapy in people with HIV. Running of the v3.0 immunoSEQ assay took place at survey level. Sequencing used immunoSEQ multiplex PCR; TCRdb keeps in-frame clones, though not all of them. Of 35,000 or so clones in the sample, 75% to 90% are singletons; the top ten hold roughly a tenth. The specimen was unsorted PBMCs, collected 2.2 years after starting antiretroviral therapy. The receptors were gathered from a young man with HIV.

The V and J genes are TRBV29-1 and TRBJ2-7; D may match TRBD1 or TRBD2 (6 bases each). The CDR3 totals 16 residues. Trimming removed 6 bases at V and 0 bases at J, with 21 bases between. Germline CDR1 reads SQVTM; CDR2 reads ANQGSEA. The CDR3 here is CSVQGGSGEVSYEQYF. The DNA of the CDR3 is TGCAGCGTCCAAGGGGGGTCGGGGGAGGTCTCCTACGAGCAGTACTTC.

The V call is TRBV6-1, the J call TRBJ2-7; D unclear. There are 15 residues in the CDR3. Germline lookup yields CDR1 MNHNS and CDR2 SASEGT. V lost 3 bases, J lost 1 base, and 13 bases lay in between. CDR3 bases: TGTGCCAGCAGTGACTTGTGGGTCGGTTCCTACGAGCAGTACTTC. Its translation is CASSDLWVGSYEQYF.

This rearrangement joins TRBV19 to TRBJ2-3; a weak D match, TRBD1 (5 bases). Germline CDR1 and CDR2: LNHDA and SQIVND (reference sequence). The CDR3 totals 14 residues. Trimming left V 6 bases short and J 6 bases short, with 16 bases between. CDR3 loop: CASRATALSDTQYF. In DNA, the CDR3 is TGTGCCAGTAGGGCGACAGCCCTCTCGGATACGCAGTATTTT.

This chain links TRBV10-3 with TRBJ2-2, with D perhaps matching TRBD1 (5 bases). CDR3 length: 14 residues. Trimming removed 7 bases at V and 0 bases at J, with 9 bases between. Germline CDR1 and CDR2: ENHRY and SYGVKD. The CDR3 coding sequence is TGTGCCATCATGACAGTTCCGAACACCGGGGAGCTGTTTTTT. Translated: CAIMTVPNTGELFF.

This chain links TRBV6-5 with TRBJ2-5; maybe TRBD2 (5 bases). V was trimmed by 5 bases and J by 5 bases, leaving 12 bases between them. The germline V gene encodes CDR1 MNHEY and CDR2 SVGAGI. The CDR3 extends over 13 amino acids. This chain's CDR3 is CASSTSGWETQYF. The DNA of the CDR3 is TGTGCCAGCAGTACATCGGGGTGGGAGACCCAGTACTTC.

The genes are TRBV5-5 and TRBJ1-4; maybe TRBD1 (6 bases). The CDR3 sequence is 14 residues long. CDR1 SGHKS and CDR2 YYEKEE come from the germline V gene (reference sequence). Trimming took off 6 bases at V and 5 bases at J, with 14 bases between the two ends. The CDR3 loop is CASKTGGANEKLFF. CDR3 sequence (DNA): TGTGCCAGCAAGACGGGGGGGGCCAATGAAAAACTGTTTTTT. Full variable domain (outside the CDR3, taken from reference TRBV5-5 and TRBJ1-4): DAGVTQSPTHLIKTRGQQVTLRCSPISGHKSVSWYQQVLGQGPQFIFQYYEKEERGRGNFPDRFSARQFPNYSSELNVNALLLGDSALYLCASKTGGANEKLFFGSGTQLSVL.

The gene calls are TRBV9 and TRBJ2-1; TRBD1 matches 9 bases. This CDR3 is 17 amino acids long. The V gene end was trimmed by 0 bases and the J gene end by 3 bases; junction bases not matched to a gene: 7. The V gene's germline CDR1 is SGDLS and CDR2 YYNGEE. The CDR3: CASSVGGGQGVYNEQFF. The CDR3 DNA follows: TGTGCCAGCAGCGTAGGGGGGGGACAGGGTGTCTACAATGAGCAGTTCTTC.

This sequence joins TRBV11-2 and TRBJ2-2; 9 bases align to TRBD1. The germline CDR1 and CDR2 sequences are SGHAT and FQNNGV. The CDR3 runs 15 residues. The trim removed 6 bases at V and 7 bases at J, leaving 9 bases unmatched. CDR3 DNA: TGTGCCAGCAGTCCCACACAGGGGGCCAGCGGGGAGCTGTTTTTT. Translated: CASSPTQGASGELFF.

The chain employs TRBV4-2 and TRBJ2-7; 11 bases fit TRBD2. V was pared by 4 bases and J by 4 bases, with 12 bases of the junction left unmatched. Germline CDR1 is LGHNA and CDR2 is YNFKEQ. The CDR3 is 17 amino acids. In nucleotides, the CDR3 is TGTGCCAGCAGCCGCCCAACTAGCGGGAGTCACAGATACGAGCAGTACTTC. It translates to CASSRPTSGSHRYEQYF.

This chain joins TRBV19 and TRBJ1-3; 7 bases map to TRBD1. This CDR3 spans 18 amino acids. With V trimmed by 9 bases and J by 2 bases, 19 bases remained unmatched. Germline CDR1 LNHDA, CDR2 SQIVND (reference sequence). CDR3 coding DNA: TGTGCCAGCTCCACCACTTTTACCGGGACAGCGACTGGAAACACCATATATTTT. It specifies CASSTTFTGTATGNTIYF.

This clone occurred a few times. This specimen includes other DNA sequences encoding the same CDR3. This rearrangement joins TRBV5-1 to TRBJ1-3, with unresolved D. Per germline, CDR1 SGHRS and CDR2 YFSETQ. V lost 2 bases to trimming and J lost 3 bases, with 9 bases between them. This CDR3 has 14 residues. The CDR3 loop is CASSLSGVGNTIYF. The CDR3 DNA reads as TGCGCCAGCAGCTTATCTGGGGTTGGAAACACCATATATTTT.

V is TRBV5-1 and J is TRBJ1-1; D perhaps matches TRBD1 (6 bases). CDR1 SGHRS and CDR2 YFSETQ come from the germline V gene. Trimming left V 4 bases short and J 0 bases short, with 13 bases between. This CDR3 has 15 amino acids. This CDR3 reads CASSPSQGMNTEAFF. The CDR3 coding sequence is TGCGCCAGCAGCCCCTCACAGGGTATGAACACTGAAGCTTTCTTT. The complete variable domain, with remaining parts taken from reference TRBV5-1 and TRBJ1-1, reads KAGVTQTPRYLIKTRGQQVTLSCSPISGHRSVSWYQQTPGQGLQFLFEYFSETQRNKGNFPGRFSGRQFSNSRSEMNVSTLELGDSALYLCASSPSQGMNTEAFFGQGTRLTVV.

This chain connects TRBV7-2 to TRBJ2-3; tentative D call: TRBD2 (6 bases). Germline-derived CDR1 and CDR2 are SGHTA and FQGNSA. Trimming cost V 5 bases and J 2 bases, with 17 bases left between them. This CDR3 region has 16 residues. The CDR3 protein is CASSLIGGGITDTQYF. Here the CDR3 DNA reads TGTGCCAGCAGCCTTATTGGGGGAGGAATCACAGATACGCAGTATTTT.

This chain links TRBV13 with TRBJ1-4; 7 nucleotides align to TRBD1. V lost 5 bases to trimming and J lost 10 bases; unmatched junction nucleotides: 16. The CDR3 has 16 amino acids. CDR1 is PRHDT, CDR2 FYEKMQ, per germline (reference sequence). The CDR3 loop is CASSRFPRGTDLKLFF. In DNA, the CDR3 is TGTGCCAGCAGCCGCTTCCCCCGGGGGACAGACTTAAAACTGTTTTTT.

This sequence joins TRBV6-1 and TRBJ1-2; D might be TRBD1 (6 bases). The CDR3 is 15 residues long. CDR1 and CDR2 from the germline V gene are MNHNS and SASEGT. V lost 4 bases and J lost 7, with 19 bases in between. The CDR3 loop reads CASSAWDTASSGYTF. The CDR3 DNA reads TGTGCCAGCAGTGCCTGGGACACCGCCTCTTCTGGCTACACCTTC.

This chain connects TRBV6-1 to TRBJ1-3; weak D call: TRBD1 (5 bases). This CDR3 is 14 amino acids long. The ends were cut back, 8 bases at V and 4 bases at J, with 15 bases in the middle. In germline, CDR1 is MNHNS, CDR2 SASEGT. CDR3 DNA sequence: TGTGCCAGCCGCCCAACAGGTGGCGGAAACACCATATATTTT. Amino acid sequence: CASRPTGGGNTIYF.

The rearrangement joins TRBV7-9 to TRBJ2-1, with TRBD2 identical over 9 bases. CDR3 length: 16 amino acids. The V and J ends lost 2 bases and 2 bases, in that order; junction bases with no gene match: 4. In germline, CDR1 is SEHNR, CDR2 FQNEAQ (reference sequence). The CDR3 DNA sequence: TGTGCCAGCAGCTTACTACGACTAGCGGCCTACAATGAGCAGTTCTTC. Translating it yields CASSLLRLAAYNEQFF.

The rearrangement links TRBV4-1 to TRBJ2-7; D is possibly TRBD1 (6 bases). This CDR3 has 15 residues. CDR1 MGHRA and CDR2 YSYEKL come from the germline V gene. Trimming cost V 1 base and J 5 bases, with 15 bases left between them. CDR3 sequence (DNA): TGCGCCAGCAGCCAAGCCCTGGGGGCTTTGAACGAGCAGTACTTC. Its translation: CASSQALGALNEQYF.

The chain links TRBV28 to TRBJ1-5, with D possibly being TRBD1 (6 bases). The CDR3 extends over 14 amino acids. The V and J ends lost 2 bases and 2 bases respectively, with 7 bases between them. Germline CDR1 and CDR2: MDHEN and SYDVKM. CDR3 sequence reads: CASSLRQGNQPQHF. CDR3 DNA: TGTGCCAGCAGTTTAAGACAGGGCAATCAGCCCCAGCATTTT.

With regard to this clone: At the DNA level, this CDR3 is encoded by other sequences in the same sample as well. V is TRBV6-5 and J is TRBJ2-1; tentatively, D is TRBD2 (6 bases). Trimming stripped 2 bases from V and 1 base from J, with 6 bases between. The CDR3 extends over 14 amino acids. Germline-derived CDR1 and CDR2 are MNHEY and SVGAGI. The CDR3 region has the DNA TGTGCCAGCAGTTACCGGGGGTCCTACAATGAGCAGTTCTTC. Its protein product is CASSYRGSYNEQFF.